This is a list of T cell receptor beta chains from one sample in a study of cytomegalovirus exposure and HLA in healthy donors. Assay: immunoSEQ multiplex PCR; the TCRdb copy retains only in-frame clones and omits some. Of a few hundred thousand clones listed, around 79% are singletons. Sequencing was done on a sample of PBMCs. The receptor source for this set is a girl aged 2 to 9 in good health and CMV-seronegative. Both conserved end residues are part of each CDR3. D genes are given only for firm matches. Size tells how often a clone was seen (once, few, many) or the class of an expanded clone, and some rows leave it out.

>TRBD1|TRBV19|TRBJ1-5|-|13
CASVAQGRQPQHF
TGTGCCAGTGTGGCACAGGGGAGACAGCCCCAGCATTTT
>TRBD2|TRBV6-5|TRBJ2-7|once|14
CASSYSGRTYEQYF
TGTGCCAGCAGTTACTCCGGGAGGACCTACGAGCAGTACTTC
>-|TRBV6-6|TRBJ1-2|-|15
CASSLRAIWGGGYTF
TGTGCCAGCAGCCTACGAGCGATCTGGGGGGGTGGCTACACCTTC
>TRBD1|TRBV27|TRBJ2-3|once|15
CASSYWTGGADTQYF
TGTGCCAGCAGTTATTGGACAGGGGGCGCAGATACGCAGTATTTT
>-|TRBV6-1|TRBJ1-2|-|14
CASSDFLLSYGYTF
TGTGCCAGCAGTGATTTCCTCTTGTCGTATGGCTACACCTTC
>-|TRBV2|TRBJ1-2|-|11
CASSESRGYTF
TGTGCCAGCAGTGAAAGCCGAGGCTACACCTTC
>-|TRBV2|TRBJ1-5|few|14
CASSDGWSNQPQHF
TGTGCCAGCAGTGACGGTTGGAGCAATCAGCCCCAGCATTTT
>-|TRBV29-1|TRBJ2-3|-|15
CSAPSGSSSTDTQYF
TGCAGCGCACCTTCCGGGTCTTCTAGCACAGATACGCAGTATTTT
>-|TRBV5-4|TRBJ2-1|-|13
CASSSWGLNEQFF
TGTGCCAGCAGCTCGTGGGGGCTAAATGAGCAGTTCTTC
>-|TRBV30|TRBJ2-7|-|16
CAWRTTFLTGSYEQYF
TGTGCCTGGAGGACGACCTTCTTGACGGGCTCCTACGAGCAGTACTTC
>-|TRBV14|TRBJ1-4|-|15
CASSQSFGRDEKLFF
TGTGCCAGCAGCCAATCATTCGGGAGGGATGAAAAACTGTTTTTT
>TRBD1|TRBV5-1|TRBJ1-2|-|17
CASSLGATGGSNYGYTF
TGCGCCAGCAGCTTGGGGGCGACAGGGGGGAGTAACTATGGCTACACCTTC
>TRBD2|TRBV6-1|TRBJ2-7|once|15
CASSEGLAGAYEQYF
TGTGCCAGCAGTGAAGGCCTAGCGGGAGCCTACGAGCAGTACTTC
>-|TRBV5-1|TRBJ2-5|few|14
CASSSEVYQETQYF
TGCGCCAGCAGCTCTGAAGTCTATCAAGAGACCCAGTACTTC
>-|TRBV13|TRBJ2-1|-|15
CASSLLAGSSNEQFF
TGTGCCAGCAGCTTATTGGCGGGAAGCTCCAATGAGCAGTTCTTC
>-|TRBV27|TRBJ1-6|once|15
CASSLSGTSNSPLHF
TGTGCCAGCAGTTTATCGGGGACTTCTAATTCACCCCTCCACTTT
>-|TRBV29-1|TRBJ1-1|-|12
CSARGMNTEAFF
TGCAGCGCACGGGGAATGAACACTGAAGCTTTCTTT
>-|TRBV6-6|TRBJ1-1|-|11
CASSSRAEAFF
TGTGCCAGCAGTTCCCGGGCTGAAGCTTTCTTT
>-|TRBV6-1|TRBJ2-5|-|12
CASRQVQETQYF
TGTGCCAGCAGACAGGTCCAAGAGACCCAGTACTTC
>-|TRBV25-1|TRBJ1-1|-|15
CASSERTGQGTEAFF
TGTGCCAGCAGTGAGCGTACAGGGCAGGGAACTGAAGCTTTCTTT
>-|TRBV5-4|TRBJ1-1|-|15
CASSLDPDRATEAFF
TGTGCCAGCAGCTTAGATCCGGACAGAGCCACTGAAGCTTTCTTT
>-|TRBV4-2|TRBJ2-7|-|15
CASSQDGSRGYEQYF
TGTGCCAGCAGCCAAGATGGAAGCAGGGGCTACGAGCAGTACTTC
>-|TRBV4-2|TRBJ2-3|-|14
CASSRGWDTDTQYF
TGTGCCAGCTCCCGGGGTTGGGACACAGATACGCAGTATTTT
>-|TRBV9|TRBJ1-2|few|15
CASSKEGRGNYGYTF
TGTGCCAGCAGCAAAGAAGGACGGGGTAACTATGGCTACACCTTC
>-|TRBV16|TRBJ2-7|-|15
CASSQFRRGGDEQYF
TGTGCCAGCAGCCAATTTAGGAGGGGGGGAGACGAGCAGTACTTC
>TRBD1|TRBV4-1|TRBJ2-2|-|17
CASSQVRTGFSTGELFF
TGCGCCAGCAGCCAAGTGCGGACAGGGTTTTCCACCGGGGAGCTGTTTTTT
>-|TRBV7-9|TRBJ1-6|-|14
CASSLDLGSSPLHF
TGTGCCAGCAGCTTAGACTTGGGCAGTTCACCCCTCCACTTT
>-|TRBV27|TRBJ2-3|-|16
CASSTVKWGGADTQYF
TGTGCCAGCAGCACGGTGAAGTGGGGGGGCGCAGATACGCAGTATTTT
>TRBD2|TRBV7-6|TRBJ2-1|-|15
CASSSGLAEHNEQFF
TGTGCCAGCAGCTCCGGACTAGCGGAACACAATGAGCAGTTCTTC
>TRBD2|TRBV5-1|TRBJ2-2|-|16
CASSVMTSGNTGELFF
TGCGCCAGCAGCGTCATGACTAGCGGGAACACCGGGGAGCTGTTTTTT
>-|TRBV19|TRBJ2-7|-|16
CASSQTWTGSSYEQYF
TGTGCCAGTAGCCAGACATGGACGGGAAGCTCCTACGAGCAGTACTTC
>TRBD2|TRBV7-9|TRBJ2-7|once|14
CASSFSGIDYEQYF
TGTGCCAGCAGCTTCAGCGGGATTGACTACGAGCAGTACTTC
>TRBD1|TRBV10-3|TRBJ1-6|once|14
CAISGQRQGSPLHF
TGTGCCATCAGTGGGCAGAGACAGGGTTCACCCCTCCACTTT
>-|TRBV29-1|TRBJ1-2|-|12
CSVEAGRDGYTF
TGCAGCGTTGAGGCCGGGCGGGATGGCTACACCTTC
>TRBD1|TRBV19|TRBJ1-1|-|15
CASSIAGQGDTEAFF
TGTGCCAGTAGTATTGCGGGACAGGGGGACACTGAAGCTTTCTTT
>TRBD1|TRBV6-5|TRBJ2-5|-|16
CASSYGDRSLGETQYF
TGTGCCAGCAGTTACGGGGACAGGAGCCTGGGAGAGACCCAGTACTTC
>TRBD1|TRBV6-6|TRBJ1-5|-|12
CASKQGQGPQHF
TGTGCCAGCAAACAGGGGCAGGGGCCCCAGCATTTT
>-|TRBV6-1|TRBJ1-2|-|12
CASRATVYGYTF
TGTGCCAGCAGGGCAACAGTCTATGGCTACACCTTC